These T cell receptor beta chains were read from a single sample in a study of shared clonotypes between healthy human individuals. Profiled with immunoSEQ multiplex PCR; TCRdb holds only in-frame clones, not every one. The sample shows around 1,000,000 clones, 70% to 85% of them seen only once. Sequencing was performed on memory CD4+ T cells from PBMCs. The receptors were sampled from a man aged 18 to 30 in good health. Some clones in this sample may be carry-over from other donors' samples. CDR3s include the opening cysteine and the closing phenylalanine or tryptophan. A D gene is named only where the DNA matches it firmly. Only some rows state a clone size, as once, few, many or a class for expanded clones.

V	size	D	J	DNA	CDR3
TRBV6-5	.	TRBD1	TRBJ1-1	TGTGCCAGCAGCTCCCCCGGGACAGAGACTGAAGCTTTCTTT	CASSSPGTETEAFF
TRBV6-6	.	TRBD1	TRBJ1-4	TGTGCCAGCAATAGACAGGGAACTAATGAAAAACTGTTTTTT	CASNRQGTNEKLFF
TRBV10-3	.	.	TRBJ2-1	TGTGCCAGTGGGCAGGGACTGAGCTCCTACAATGAGCAGTTCTTC	CASGQGLSSYNEQFF
TRBV25-1	.	TRBD1	TRBJ2-2	TGTGCCAGCAGTGAACCGGGACAGGGTGACCGGGAGCTGTTTTTT	CASSEPGQGDRELFF
TRBV28	few	.	TRBJ2-4	TGTGCCAGCAGTTTTGGGGGGCTGAACATTCAGTACTTC	CASSFGGLNIQYF
TRBV10-2	.	.	TRBJ2-7	TGCGCCAGCGGGATGGCCCACGAGCAGTACTTC	CASGMAHEQYF
TRBV18	.	.	TRBJ1-4	TGTGCCAGCTCACCCAGTCTCCGGCCCGGCGATGAAAAACTGTTTTTT	CASSPSLRPGDEKLFF
TRBV4-3	.	TRBD2	TRBJ2-5	TGCGCCAGCAGCCAGGCCGGACTAGCTCGGGAGACCCAGTACTTC	CASSQAGLARETQYF
TRBV4-1	once	.	TRBJ2-3	TGCGCCAGCAGCCAAGGGTGGGGTTCTCTCACAGATACGCAGTATTTT	CASSQGWGSLTDTQYF
TRBV7-2	.	TRBD2	TRBJ2-7	TGTGCCAGCAGCTTAGAGGGAGCGGGAGGGCCGAACGAGCAGTACTTC	CASSLEGAGGPNEQYF